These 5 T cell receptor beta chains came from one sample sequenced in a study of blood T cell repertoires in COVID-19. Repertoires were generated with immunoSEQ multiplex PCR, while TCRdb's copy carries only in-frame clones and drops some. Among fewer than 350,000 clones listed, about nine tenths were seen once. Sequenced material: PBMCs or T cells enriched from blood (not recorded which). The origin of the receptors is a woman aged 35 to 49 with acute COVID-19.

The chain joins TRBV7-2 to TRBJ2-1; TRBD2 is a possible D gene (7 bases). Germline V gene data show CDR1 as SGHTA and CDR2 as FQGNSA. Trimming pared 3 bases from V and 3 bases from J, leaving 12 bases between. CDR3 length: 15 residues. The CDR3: CASSLGGANYNEQFF. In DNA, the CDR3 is TGTGCCAGCAGCTTGGGGGGGGCCAACTACAATGAGCAGTTCTTC. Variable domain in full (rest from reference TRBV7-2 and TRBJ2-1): GAGVSQSPSNKVTEKGKDVELRCDPISGHTALYWYRQSLGQGLEFLIYFQGNSAPDKSGLPSDRFSAERTGGSVSTLTIQRTQQEDSAVYLCASSLGGANYNEQFFGPGTRLTVL.

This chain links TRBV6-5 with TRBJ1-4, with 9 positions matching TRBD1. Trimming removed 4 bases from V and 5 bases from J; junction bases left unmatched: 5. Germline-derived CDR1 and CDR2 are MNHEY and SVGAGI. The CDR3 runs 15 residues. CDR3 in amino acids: CASSSSGTGNEKLFF. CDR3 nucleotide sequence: TGTGCCAGCAGTTCCTCCGGGACAGGGAATGAAAAACTGTTTTTT.

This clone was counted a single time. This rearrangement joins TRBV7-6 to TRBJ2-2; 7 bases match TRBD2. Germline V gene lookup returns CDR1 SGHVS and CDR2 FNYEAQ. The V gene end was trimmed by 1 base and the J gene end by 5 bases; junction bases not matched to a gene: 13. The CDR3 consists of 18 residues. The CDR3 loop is CASSLEAAAGDGTGELFF. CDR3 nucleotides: TGTGCCAGCAGCTTAGAGGCCGCGGCGGGAGATGGAACCGGGGAGCTGTTTTTT.

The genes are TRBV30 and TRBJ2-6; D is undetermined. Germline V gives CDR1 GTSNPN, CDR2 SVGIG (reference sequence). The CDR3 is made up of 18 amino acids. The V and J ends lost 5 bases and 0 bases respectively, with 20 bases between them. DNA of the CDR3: TGTGCCTGGTCCCCGGAGTGGCAGACTGACTCTGGGGCCAACGTCCTGACTTTC. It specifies CAWSPEWQTDSGANVLTF.

This CDR3 is CASRLTGVSYNEQFF. CDR3 DNA: TGTGCCAGTCGCCTTACGGGGGTTTCCTACAATGAGCAGTTCTTC. The V call is TRBV2, the J call TRBJ2-1, with TRBD2 as a possible D gene (6 bases). Looked up from germline, CDR1 is SNHLY and CDR2 is FYNNEI. V lost 9 bases to trimming and J lost 1 base, with 16 bases between them. This CDR3 spans 15 amino acids.